This TCR beta chain was sequenced in a study of cytomegalovirus exposure and HLA in healthy donors. Turning to the study itself: Early release data held around 80 million unique TCRs from HLA-typed donors.

Study-wide findings and caveats: The listing of roughly 160 TCR beta chains classed them as cytomegalovirus-associated.

Germline V lookup: CDR1 MNHNS, CDR2 SASEGT. V lost 7 bases and J lost 0, with 10 bases in between. The CDR3 is 14 amino acids. This PCR relied on a set of 60 Vbeta primers and 13 Jbeta primers. Libraries were prepared by immunoSEQ multiplex PCR; TCRdb keeps only in-frame clonotypes and omits some of them. The sample holds approximately 160,000 clones, roughly 79% seen once. For this clone: Its antigen is undetermined.

This receptor was identified in a woman between 40 and 50 years old in good health and CMV-seronegative. The chain joins TRBV6-1 to TRBJ2-1, with D possibly matching TRBD2 (5 bases). Material: PBMCs. In DNA form, the CDR3 reads TGTGCCAGCACGGACTTACGCTCCTACAATGAGCAGTTCTTC. It encodes CASTDLRSYNEQFF.